The rows below give T cell receptor beta chains drawn from one sample of a study of response to subunit inactivated influenza vaccine. TCRdb itself ran the RT-PCR reads through MiXCR, one entry per CDR3 protein. This sample yields around 600,000 distinct CDR3 sequences, of which around 11% are seen a single time; roughly 11% belongs to the top ten. The same data also contributed to another study, on T cells expressing NK-cell markers.

This sample comprised PBMCs from blood, obtained on the day of vaccination. These receptors originate from a man aged 45-65 years who received an inactivated influenza vaccine. Each CDR3 is given with its conserved first and last residue. Fields, in order: D gene, V gene, clone size, J gene, CDR3 protein, CDR3 DNA. The D gene is left open where the match is weak. Clone size is stated in some rows and not others, as once, few, many or a class when expanded.

d_call: .; v_call: TRBV12-3/TRBV12-4; clone_size: many; j_call: TRBJ2-1; cdr3_aa: CASSRTLQNEQFF; cdr3_nt: TGTGCCAGCAGCCGAACTCTACAGAATGAGCAGTTCTTC
d_call: .; v_call: TRBV9; clone_size: many; j_call: TRBJ2-2; cdr3_aa: CASSVASGANTGELFF; cdr3_nt: TGTGCCAGCAGCGTAGCCAGCGGCGCGAACACCGGGGAGCTGTTTTTT
d_call: .; v_call: TRBV6-2/TRBV6-3; clone_size: few; j_call: TRBJ2-7; cdr3_aa: CASSTGLPSSYEQYF; cdr3_nt: TGTGCCAGCAGTACGGGACTTCCGAGCTCCTACGAGCAGTACTTC
d_call: .; v_call: TRBV10-2; clone_size: few; j_call: TRBJ2-5; cdr3_aa: CATWGNSWGQTQYF; cdr3_nt: TGCGCCACTTGGGGAAACAGTTGGGGTCAGACCCAGTACTTC
d_call: TRBD1; v_call: TRBV7-2; clone_size: many; j_call: TRBJ2-7; cdr3_aa: CASSLAGTGPYEQYF; cdr3_nt: TGTGCCAGCAGCTTAGCCGGGACAGGGCCCTACGAGCAGTACTTC
d_call: TRBD2; v_call: TRBV7-2; clone_size: .; j_call: TRBJ2-3; cdr3_aa: CASSTGIGLAQDTQYF; cdr3_nt: TGTGCCAGCAGCACAGGGATAGGACTAGCACAAGATACGCAGTATTTT
d_call: TRBD2; v_call: TRBV10-2; clone_size: .; j_call: TRBJ2-7; cdr3_aa: CASSESKAGIMRGEQYF; cdr3_nt: TGCGCCAGCAGTGAGTCGAAAGCGGGAATCATGAGGGGCGAGCAGTACTTC
d_call: TRBD1; v_call: TRBV10-3; clone_size: .; j_call: TRBJ2-7; cdr3_aa: CAISERTGTGGHEQYF; cdr3_nt: TGTGCCATCAGTGAGCGCACCGGGACAGGGGGCCACGAGCAGTACTTC
d_call: TRBD2; v_call: TRBV10-3; clone_size: .; j_call: TRBJ2-2; cdr3_aa: CAISEFLSGRARNTGELFF; cdr3_nt: TGTGCCATCAGTGAGTTTCTTAGCGGGAGGGCCAGGAACACCGGGGAGCTGTTTTTT
d_call: .; v_call: TRBV6-5; clone_size: few; j_call: TRBJ2-7; cdr3_aa: CASSYSRARSYEQYF; cdr3_nt: TGTGCCAGCAGTTACAGCAGGGCCAGGTCCTACGAGCAGTACTTC
d_call: .; v_call: TRBV6-2/TRBV6-3; clone_size: .; j_call: TRBJ2-3; cdr3_aa: CASRLPEADTQYF; cdr3_nt: TGTGCCAGCAGACTCCCTGAAGCAGATACGCAGTATTTT
d_call: .; v_call: TRBV28; clone_size: few; j_call: TRBJ2-1; cdr3_aa: CASSLYRDSAYNEQFF; cdr3_nt: TGTGCCAGCAGTTTATACCGGGACTCTGCTTACAATGAGCAGTTCTTC